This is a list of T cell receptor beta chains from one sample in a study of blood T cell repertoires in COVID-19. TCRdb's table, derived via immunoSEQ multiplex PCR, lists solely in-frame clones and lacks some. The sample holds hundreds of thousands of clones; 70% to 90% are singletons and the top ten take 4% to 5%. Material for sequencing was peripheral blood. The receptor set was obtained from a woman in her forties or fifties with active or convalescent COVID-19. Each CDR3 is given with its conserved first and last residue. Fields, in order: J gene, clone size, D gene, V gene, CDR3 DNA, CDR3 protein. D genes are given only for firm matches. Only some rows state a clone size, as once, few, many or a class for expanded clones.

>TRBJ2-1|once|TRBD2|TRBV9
TGTGCCAGCAGCGTAGGAGTAGCGGGAGGAAACAATGAGCAGTTCTTC
CASSVGVAGGNNEQFF
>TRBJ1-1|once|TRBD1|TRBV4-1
TGCGCCAGCAGCCAAGATTTTAGGACCGACAGGGGGCGCTTCTTGAAATCTGAAGCTTTCTTT
CASSQDFRTDRGRFLKSEAFF
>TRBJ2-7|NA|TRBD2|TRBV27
TGTGCCAGCAGTCCCGGACTAGCGGCCCGATACGAGCAGTACTTC
CASSPGLAARYEQYF
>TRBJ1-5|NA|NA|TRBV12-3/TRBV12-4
TGTGCCAGCAGTGCCCTCGGCGGAGGGACCCAGCATTTT
CASSALGGGTQHF
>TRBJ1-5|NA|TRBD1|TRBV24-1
TGTGCCACCACCCAGGGGGCGGGTCAGCCCCAGCATTTT
CATTQGAGQPQHF
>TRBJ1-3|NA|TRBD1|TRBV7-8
TGTGCCAGCAGACGACAGGGCACTTCTGGAAACACCATATATTTT
CASRRQGTSGNTIYF
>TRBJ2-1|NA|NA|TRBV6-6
TGTGCCAGCAGTCCCGAGAGAGCCCAGTTCTTC
CASSPERAQFF
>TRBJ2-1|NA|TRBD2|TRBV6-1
TGTGCCAGCAGTGAGGGTTCCCTAGCGGGAGCGTACAATGAGCAGTTCTTC
CASSEGSLAGAYNEQFF
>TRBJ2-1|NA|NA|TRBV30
TGTGCCTGGGACTCATTCAATGAGCAGTTCTTC
CAWDSFNEQFF
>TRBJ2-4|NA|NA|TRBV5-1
TGCGCCAGCAGCTTAGAGGTCGGCGGCATTCAGTACTTC
CASSLEVGGIQYF
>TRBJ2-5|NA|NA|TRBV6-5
TGTGCCAGCAGTTACTTCCGGCAAGAGACCCAGTACTTC
CASSYFRQETQYF
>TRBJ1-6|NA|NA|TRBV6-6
TGTGCCAGCAGTTACTCGATAGTTAGGGAGGGATCACCCCTCCACTTT
CASSYSIVREGSPLHF
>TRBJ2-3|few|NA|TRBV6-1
TGTGCCAGCAGTGAAGCCCTTGCGAAACGCACAGATACGCAGTATTTT
CASSEALAKRTDTQYF
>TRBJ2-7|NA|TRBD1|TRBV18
TGTGCCAGCTCTCTACAGGGGGAGCAGTACTTC
CASSLQGEQYF
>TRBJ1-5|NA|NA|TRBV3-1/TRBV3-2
TGTGCCAGCAGCCAAGGGGGCAGGCAGCCCCAGCATTTT
CASSQGGRQPQHF
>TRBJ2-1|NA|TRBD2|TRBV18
TGTGCCAGCTCACCGCAGGGCTCTACCGGGACTAGCGGCTACAATGAGCAGTTCTTC
CASSPQGSTGTSGYNEQFF
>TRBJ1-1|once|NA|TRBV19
TGTGCCAGTAGTATAGGAGGACAGAGGGGTGAAGCTTTCTTT
CASSIGGQRGEAFF
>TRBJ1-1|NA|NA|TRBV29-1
TGCAGCGTCATACCAATACGAGTGAACACTGAAGCTTTCTTT
CSVIPIRVNTEAFF
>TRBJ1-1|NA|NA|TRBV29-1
TGCAGCGGGGGACAACCGAACACTGAAGCTTTCTTT
CSGGQPNTEAFF
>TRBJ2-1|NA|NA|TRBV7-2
TGTGCCAGCAGCTCGGGTTTTTCGGGAGAGCAGTTCTTC
CASSSGFSGEQFF
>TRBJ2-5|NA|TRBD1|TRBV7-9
TGTGCCAGCAGCCTAAGGGGACAGGGCGAACAAGAGACCCAGTACTTC
CASSLRGQGEQETQYF
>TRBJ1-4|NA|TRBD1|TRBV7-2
TGTGCCAGCAGCCCGCCTTGGACAGGGAAATATGAAAAACTGTTTTTT
CASSPPWTGKYEKLFF
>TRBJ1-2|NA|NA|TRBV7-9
TGTGCCAGCAGCTTAAGCAGGGATCACTATGGCTACACCTTC
CASSLSRDHYGYTF
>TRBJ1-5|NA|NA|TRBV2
TGTGCCAGCAGTGGTCTGACAGAGAAAAGCAATCAGCCCCAGCATTTT
CASSGLTEKSNQPQHF
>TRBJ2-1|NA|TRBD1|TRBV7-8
TGTGCCAGCAGCTCGCCGGGACAGGCTATAAATGAGCAGTTCTTC
CASSSPGQAINEQFF
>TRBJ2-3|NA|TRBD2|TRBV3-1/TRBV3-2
TGTGCCAGCAGCCATTTAGCGGGACCCCCCCTATTGGCAGATACGCAGTATTTT
CASSHLAGPPLLADTQYF
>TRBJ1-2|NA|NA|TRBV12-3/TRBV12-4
TGTGCCAGCACCCTGGGGGGAAGTGGTGGCTACACCTTC
CASTLGGSGGYTF
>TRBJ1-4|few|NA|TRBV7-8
TGTGCCAGCAGCTTTCGAAGAGAAAATGAAAAACTGTTTTTT
CASSFRRENEKLFF
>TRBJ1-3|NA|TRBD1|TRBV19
TGTGCCAGTAGTACGACCTTGGGACAGGGGGCGGCTGGAAACACCATATATTTT
CASSTTLGQGAAGNTIYF
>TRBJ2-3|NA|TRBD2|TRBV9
TGTGCCAGCAGCGGACTAGCGCTCAGCACAGATACGCAGTATTTT
CASSGLALSTDTQYF
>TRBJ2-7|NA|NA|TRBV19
TGTGCCAGTACCTCCAGTTCCTACGAGCAGTACTTC
CASTSSSYEQYF
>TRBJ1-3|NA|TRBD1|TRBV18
TGTGCCAGCTCACTCGGGGACAGGGGCCTCTCTGGAAACACCATATATTTT
CASSLGDRGLSGNTIYF
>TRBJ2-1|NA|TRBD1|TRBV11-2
TGTGCCAGCAGCTTAGTGGGGACAGGGGCCTACAATGAGCAGTTCTTC
CASSLVGTGAYNEQFF
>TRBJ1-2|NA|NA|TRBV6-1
TGTGCCAGCAGTGAATGGGAAGAGGGCACTGGCTACACCTTC
CASSEWEEGTGYTF
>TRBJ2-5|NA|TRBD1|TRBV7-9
TGTGCCAGCAGCTTAGACAGGGGAAGCGCGGAGACCCAGTACTTC
CASSLDRGSAETQYF
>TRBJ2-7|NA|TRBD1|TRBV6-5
TGTGCCAGCAGGGTAGGACAGGGAGTATCCTACGAGCAGTACTTC
CASRVGQGVSYEQYF
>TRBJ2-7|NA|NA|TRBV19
TGTGCCAGTAGTATAGGCCGCAGCTCCTACGAGCAGTACTTC
CASSIGRSSYEQYF